Below are 8 T cell receptor beta chains sequenced from a single sample in a study of graft-versus-host responses after intestinal transplantation. The assay was immunoSEQ multiplex PCR, and TCRdb's table has in-frame clones only and misses some. This repertoire shows 60,000 to 65,000 clones, 90% found once; its top ten account for about 1.8%. Their antigens are not known. The sample in question was unstimulated CD8+ T cells sorted from spleen or lymph node cells, obtained before transplant. The receptors derive from a human donor who was the organ donor for an intestinal transplant.

The CDR3 DNA sequence: TGTGCCAGCAGTTTCTACAGGGAAGAGACCCAGTACTTC. Protein: CASSFYREETQYF. The V gene is TRBV28, the J gene TRBJ2-5; the D gene is possibly TRBD1 (6 bases). This CDR3 is built from 13 residues. The germline V gene has CDR1 MDHEN and CDR2 SYDVKM. The V end was cut by 3 bases, the J end by 3 bases, with 8 bases between.

V and J are TRBV7-2 and TRBJ2-7, with D possibly matching TRBD2 (6 bases). This CDR3 is 15 amino acids long. CDR1 SGHTA and CDR2 FQGNSA come from the germline V gene. V lost 6 bases, J lost 6 bases, and 21 bases lay in between. This CDR3 reads CASSLRPGLFPEQYF. The CDR3 DNA reads TGTGCCAGCAGTTTGCGCCCGGGACTCTTTCCCGAGCAGTACTTC.

This chain connects TRBV14 to TRBJ2-3, with a possible D match to TRBD2 (5 bases). The CDR3 has 16 amino acids. In germline, CDR1 is SGHDN, CDR2 FVKESK. Between the trimmed V and J ends, which lost 6 bases and 5 bases, there was a span of 21 bases. For the CDR3, the DNA is TGTGCCAGCAGTCACGGCCAACGAGGGTGGGGAGATACGCAGTATTTT. Translation gives CASSHGQRGWGDTQYF.

The CDR3: CASRLLAGAGELFF. CDR3 nucleotides: TGTGCCAGCAGACTACTAGCGGGAGCCGGGGAGCTGTTTTTT. V is TRBV6-5 and J is TRBJ2-2, with 11 bases aligning to TRBD2. CDR3 length equals 14 residues. The trim removed 6 bases at V and 6 bases at J, leaving 3 bases unmatched. CDR1 MNHEY and CDR2 SVGAGI come from the germline V gene.

The chain joins TRBV15 to TRBJ1-1; D might be TRBD1 (6 bases). The CDR3 contains 13 residues. The germline V gene has CDR1 LNHNV and CDR2 YYDKDF (reference sequence). V was shortened by 6 bases and J by 5 bases, with 13 bases between the two germline ends. The CDR3 nucleotides read TGTGCCACCAGTCGGGGGGCGCGGACTGAAGCTTTCTTT. This codes for CATSRGARTEAFF.

This clone appeared once. The chain employs TRBV28 and TRBJ2-3; D is ambiguous. CDR3 length: 14 residues. CDR1 is MDHEN, CDR2 SYDVKM, per germline. V lost 5 bases and J lost 4, with 13 bases in between. The CDR3 nucleotides are TGTGCCAGCAGTGCACCTAATCCTTCAGATACGCAGTATTTT. Its protein product is CASSAPNPSDTQYF.

The J gene is TRBJ1-2, the V gene TRBV7-3; TRBD1 agrees at 12 bases. With 5 bases clipped from V and 4 bases from J, the junction kept 14 bases outside the gene matches. CDR1 and CDR2 from the germline V gene are SGHTA and FQGTGA. This CDR3 is built from 18 residues. The CDR3 is CASSPTGAGDRGPYGYTF. The DNA of the CDR3 is TGTGCCAGCAGCCCTACCGGGGCCGGGGACAGGGGGCCCTATGGCTACACCTTC.

The chain combines TRBV5-4 with TRBJ2-7; 9 nucleotides match TRBD1. Germline V CDR1 and CDR2: SGHNT, YYREEE (reference sequence). With V trimmed by 3 bases and J by 2 bases, 6 bases remained unmatched. CDR3 length equals 15 residues. The CDR3 reads CASSSRTGATYEQYF. The CDR3 nucleotides are TGTGCCAGCAGCTCCAGGACAGGGGCGACCTACGAGCAGTACTTC.